This TCR beta chain was identified in a study of CD8 T cells in ankylosing spondylitis. Findings and caveats of the study: Prior work had noted some motif variants in reactive arthritis blood and synovial fluid.

This clonotype was recorded at least ten times. Its antigen is undetermined. This CDR3 region has 14 residues. CDR1 is LGHDT and CDR2 is YNNKEL in the germline V gene (reference sequence). V dropped 2 bases and J dropped 4 bases, with 11 bases sitting between them. TCRdb itself ran the 5' RACE reads through MiXCR, one entry per CDR3 protein. The profile shows roughly 150,000 distinct CDR3 sequences, roughly 30% of them singletons. The clonotype was recovered from a male donor with ankylosing spondylitis. This rearrangement joins TRBV3-1 to TRBJ1-1; unclear D gene. Sequenced input: synovial fluid, either unsorted or a sorted T cell fraction (not recorded which). The CDR3 DNA reads TGTGCCAGCAGCCAACGGGAGAGAGGCACTGAAGCTTTCTTT. Its protein product is CASSQRERGTEAFF.